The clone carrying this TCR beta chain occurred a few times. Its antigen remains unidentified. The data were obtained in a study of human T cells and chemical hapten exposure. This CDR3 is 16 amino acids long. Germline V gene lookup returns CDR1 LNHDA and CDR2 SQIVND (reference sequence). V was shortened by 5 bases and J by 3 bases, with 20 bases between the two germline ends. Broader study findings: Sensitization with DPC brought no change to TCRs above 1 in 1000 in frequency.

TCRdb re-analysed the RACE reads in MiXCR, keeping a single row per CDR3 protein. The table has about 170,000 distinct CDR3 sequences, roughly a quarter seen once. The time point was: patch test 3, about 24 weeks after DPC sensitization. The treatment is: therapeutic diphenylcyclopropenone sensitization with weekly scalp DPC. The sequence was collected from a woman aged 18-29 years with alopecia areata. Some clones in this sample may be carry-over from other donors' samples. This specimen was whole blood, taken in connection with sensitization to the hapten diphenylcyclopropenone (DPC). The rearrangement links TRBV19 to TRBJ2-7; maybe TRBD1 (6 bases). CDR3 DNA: TGTGCCAGTAGTCACCCCGGGACCGGCAGGGGCTACGAGCAGTACTTC. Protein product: CASSHPGTGRGYEQYF.